The rows below give T cell receptor beta chains drawn from one sample of a study of blood T cell repertoires in COVID-19. Profiled with immunoSEQ multiplex PCR; TCRdb holds only in-frame clones, not every one. Here the sample spans more than 100,000 clones, around 87% being singletons. Sequencing was performed on peripheral blood. Receptors originate from a woman in her seventies with acute or convalescent COVID-19. CDR3s include the opening cysteine and the closing phenylalanine or tryptophan. Fields, in order: J gene, V gene, CDR3 protein.

TRBJ2-7 | TRBV9 | CASSVGVQRDREEQYF
TRBJ1-3 | TRBV7-2 | CASSTTRSGNTIYF
TRBJ1-2 | TRBV7-9 | CASSFGDSDYGYTF
TRBJ2-5 | TRBV11-2 | CASSTPGTPEETQYF
TRBJ1-1 | TRBV19 | CASSFQSSGSFGAFF
TRBJ1-4 | TRBV3-1/TRBV3-2 | CASSQQAEKLFF
TRBJ1-6 | TRBV7-2 | CASSYRQRSSYNSPLHF
TRBJ2-2 | TRBV27 | CASSLSKAGGFTGELFF
TRBJ2-7 | TRBV4-1 | CASSQDRDRGSYEQYF
TRBJ2-3 | TRBV11-3 | CASSLGRGPSTDTQYF
TRBJ2-5 | TRBV29-1 | CSGDRGGETQYF
TRBJ2-5 | TRBV6-1 | CASSESYPGRGETQYF
TRBJ2-3 | TRBV3-1/TRBV3-2 | CASSQVGDTQYF
TRBJ2-7 | TRBV3-1/TRBV3-2 | CASSQVEAGARGEQYF
TRBJ1-5 | TRBV18 | CASSPTVTGNQPQHF
TRBJ1-1 | TRBV19 | CASKEDRMTEAFF
TRBJ1-3 | TRBV12-3/TRBV12-4 | CASSLGQGLTIYF
TRBJ1-4 | TRBV7-4 | CASSAHSRGRYGEKLFF
TRBJ2-7 | TRBV5-1 | CASSLGPGIYYEQYF
TRBJ1-1 | TRBV18 | CASSPAGQVNTEAFF
TRBJ2-3 | TRBV7-9 | CASSLTGGTADTQYF
TRBJ1-2 | TRBV5-1 | CASSSDSYGYTF
TRBJ2-1 | TRBV6-4 | CASSVQGGFYNEQFF
TRBJ1-4 | TRBV29-1 | CSGRALEKLFF
TRBJ1-3 | TRBV19 | CATLLTGNRSGNTIYF
TRBJ2-2 | TRBV24-1 | CATSGLGTGKSGELFF
TRBJ1-2 | TRBV19 | CASSRTGGNYGYTF
TRBJ2-1 | TRBV5-3 | CARSGRDRLCNEQFF
TRBJ2-6 | TRBV5-1 | CASTPDRGSVLTF
TRBJ2-1 | TRBV5-1 | CASSLGLAGESYNEQFF
TRBJ1-4 | TRBV5-8 | CASSLGQPAEKLFF
TRBJ1-5 | TRBV18 | CASSPGDSYQPQHF
TRBJ2-3 | TRBV24-1 | CATSDPTGSTDTQYF
TRBJ2-2 | TRBV12-5 | CASGGTGHPGELFF
TRBJ2-7 | TRBV7-2 | CASSPLIQAGDSYEQYF
TRBJ1-5 | TRBV6-2/TRBV6-3 | CASSYSRNGNQPQHF
TRBJ1-1 | TRBV3-1/TRBV3-2 | CASSQGGRDTEAFF
TRBJ1-4 | TRBV3-1/TRBV3-2 | CASSPRQGLGEKLFF
TRBJ1-6 | TRBV5-6 | CASSLASGQGNSPLHF
TRBJ1-3 | TRBV28 | CASSLAPSRTGDPGNTIYF
TRBJ2-3 | TRBV24-1 | CATSDLPGADTQYF
TRBJ1-1 | TRBV28 | CASSSFRRRLNTEAFF
TRBJ1-5 | TRBV2 | CASRDRWDQPQHF
TRBJ2-3 | TRBV5-1 | CASSLGGSGTDTQYF
TRBJ2-5 | TRBV18 | CASSPQSGGQETQYF
TRBJ2-3 | TRBV14 | CASSQDVGTSTDTQYF
TRBJ2-4 | TRBV27 | CASSSGGALENIQYF
TRBJ2-1 | TRBV10-2 | CASRTSGGAGEQFF
TRBJ1-4 | TRBV10-3 | CAIKEGYGEKLFF
TRBJ2-3 | TRBV3-1/TRBV3-2 | CASSQELAGAPTDTQYF
TRBJ1-2 | TRBV18 | CASSGGRDYGYTF
TRBJ1-2 | TRBV19 | CASTNQRRGYYGYTF
TRBJ1-4 | TRBV28 | CASKGLGGKLFF
TRBJ2-4 | TRBV2 | CASSATAGRLSKNIQYF
TRBJ1-3 | TRBV5-4 | CASSLGGLNSGNTIYF
TRBJ2-5 | TRBV24-1 | CATSDSRTRVETQYF
TRBJ2-1 | TRBV5-6 | CASSFGTGGAGEQFF